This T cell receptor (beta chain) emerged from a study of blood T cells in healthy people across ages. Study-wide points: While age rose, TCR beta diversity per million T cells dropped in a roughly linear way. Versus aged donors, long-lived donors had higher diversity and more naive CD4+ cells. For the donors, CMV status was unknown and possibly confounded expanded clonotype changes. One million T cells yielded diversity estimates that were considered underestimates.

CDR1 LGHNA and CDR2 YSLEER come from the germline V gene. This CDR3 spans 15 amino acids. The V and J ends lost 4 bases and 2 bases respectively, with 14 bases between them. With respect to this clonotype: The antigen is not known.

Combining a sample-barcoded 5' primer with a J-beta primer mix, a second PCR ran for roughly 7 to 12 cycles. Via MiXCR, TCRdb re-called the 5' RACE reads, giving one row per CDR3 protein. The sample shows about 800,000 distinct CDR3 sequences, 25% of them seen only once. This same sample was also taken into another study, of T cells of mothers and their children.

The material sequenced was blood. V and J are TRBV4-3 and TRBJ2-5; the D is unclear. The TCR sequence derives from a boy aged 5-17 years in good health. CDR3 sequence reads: CASSPANSAQETQYF. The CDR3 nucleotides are TGCGCCAGCAGCCCAGCGAACTCGGCTCAAGAGACCCAGTACTTC.